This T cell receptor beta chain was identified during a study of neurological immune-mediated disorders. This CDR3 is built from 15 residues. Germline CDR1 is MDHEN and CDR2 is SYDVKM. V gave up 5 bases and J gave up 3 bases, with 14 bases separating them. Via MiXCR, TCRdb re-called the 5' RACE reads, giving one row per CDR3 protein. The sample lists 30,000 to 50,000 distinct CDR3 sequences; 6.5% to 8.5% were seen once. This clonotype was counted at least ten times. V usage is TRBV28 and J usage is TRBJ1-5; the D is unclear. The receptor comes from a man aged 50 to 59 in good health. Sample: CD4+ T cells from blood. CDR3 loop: CASSQAGSNNQPQHF. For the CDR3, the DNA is TGTGCCAGCAGTCAGGCCGGGTCTAACAATCAGCCCCAGCATTTT.